A single sample is the source of the 25 T cell receptor beta chains below, sequenced in a study of shared clonotypes between healthy human individuals. Libraries were prepared by immunoSEQ multiplex PCR; TCRdb keeps only in-frame clonotypes and omits some of them. In the table there are millions of clones, 85% to 95% of which are singletons. The specimen was naive CD4+ T cells from PBMCs. Noted subset: CD45RA+ positively selected. The receptors were sampled from a man younger than 35 in good health. Some clones in this sample may be carry-over from other donors' samples.

The chain joins TRBV11-3 to TRBJ2-7; tentatively, D is TRBD2 (5 bases). The CDR3 length is 16 residues. Germline V CDR1 and CDR2: SGHNT, YENEEA. V was clipped by 1 base and J by 7 bases, with 20 bases between them. The CDR3 loop reads CASSLGGPQPLSEQYF. CDR3 in DNA: TGTGCCAGCAGCTTAGGAGGGCCCCAACCATTGAGTGAGCAGTACTTC.

The gene calls are TRBV28 and TRBJ2-7, with 7 bases that match TRBD2. Germline lookup yields CDR1 MDHEN and CDR2 SYDVKM. The CDR3 is 15 residues long. V gave up 4 bases and J gave up 1 base; unmatched junction bases: 7. CDR3 in DNA: TGTGCCAGCAGTTCGCTCGGGAGGCCGTCCTACGAGCAGTACTTC. Its protein product is CASSSLGRPSYEQYF.

This clone was picked up one time. V and J are TRBV11-2 and TRBJ2-6, with 8 positions matching TRBD2. The V and J ends lost 5 bases and 0 bases, in that order; junction bases with no gene match: 9. Germline CDR1 is SGHAT and CDR2 is FQNNGV. The CDR3 covers 18 residues. CDR3 amino acids: CASSPRVAGYSGANVLTF. DNA for the CDR3: TGTGCCAGCAGCCCCCGGGTAGCGGGATACTCTGGGGCCAACGTCCTGACTTTC.

The J gene is TRBJ2-5, the V gene TRBV15; maybe TRBD1 (6 bases). CDR3 size: 15 residues. V shed 3 bases and J shed 4 bases, with 15 bases lying between them. Looked up from germline, CDR1 is LNHNV and CDR2 is YYDKDF (reference sequence). CDR3 coding DNA: TGTGCCACCAGCAGGGGGGCCGGAGCATTAGAGACCCAGTACTTC. Encoded protein: CATSRGAGALETQYF. The variable domain in full, with the rest retrieved from reference TRBV15 and TRBJ2-5, is DAMVIQNPRYQVTQFGKPVTLSCSQTLNHNVMYWYQQKSSQAPKLLFHYYDKDFNNEADTPDNFQSRRPNTSFCFLDIRSPGLGDTAMYLCATSRGAGALETQYFGPGTRLLVL.

The V call is TRBV30, the J call TRBJ2-5; TRBD2 aligns across 12 bases. The CDR3 totals 17 residues. The germline V gene encodes CDR1 GTSNPN and CDR2 SVGIG (reference sequence). V trimming: 0 bases; J trimming: 5 bases; junction bases outside the gene matches: 10. This CDR3 reads CAWSVAGLAGRRETQYF. The CDR3 DNA sequence: TGTGCCTGGAGTGTAGCCGGACTAGCGGGAAGGCGGGAGACCCAGTACTTC.

The chain is built from TRBV11-3 and TRBJ2-6, with TRBD1 as a possible D gene (7 bases). This CDR3 region has 20 residues. V lost 4 bases to trimming and J lost 2 bases, with 24 bases between them. From germline, CDR1 is SGHNT and CDR2 YENEEA. The DNA for the CDR3 is TGTGCCAGCAGCTCCGGGGACAGACTTGACGGGGGCCCTGGGGCCAACGTCCTGACTTTC. Translation gives CASSSGDRLDGGPGANVLTF.

The gene calls are TRBV11-2 and TRBJ1-5, with D uncertain. Germline V lookup: CDR1 SGHAT, CDR2 FQNNGV. The CDR3 runs 15 residues. The V and J ends lost 1 base and 5 bases respectively, with 12 bases between them. The CDR3 reads CASSLVGFGDQPQHF. For the CDR3, the DNA is TGTGCCAGCAGCTTAGTAGGGTTTGGGGATCAGCCCCAGCATTTT.

This chain links TRBV4-1 with TRBJ1-3, with TRBD1 as a possible D gene (6 bases). CDR1 and CDR2 from the germline V gene are MGHRA and YSYEKL. The CDR3 covers 18 residues. V shed 1 base and J shed 5 bases, with 21 bases lying between them. The CDR3 protein is CASSQATVPGHSRNTIYF. The CDR3 bases are TGCGCCAGCAGCCAAGCCACCGTACCGGGACACAGTCGAAACACCATATATTTT.

The chain's CDR3 is CASSLVQISTDTQYF. CDR3 nucleotides: TGTGCCAGCAGCTTAGTCCAGATTAGCACAGATACGCAGTATTTT. The rearrangement joins TRBV7-2 to TRBJ2-3; D remains ambiguous. Trimming took off 1 base at V and 0 bases at J, with 8 bases between the two ends. Germline V lookup: CDR1 SGHTA, CDR2 FQGNSA. This CDR3 contains 15 residues.

The V and J genes are TRBV2 and TRBJ1-5, with D possibly matching TRBD1 (5 bases). This CDR3 is 14 amino acids long. V was clipped by 4 bases and J by 2 bases, with 9 bases between them. Germline values: CDR1 SNHLY, CDR2 FYNNEI. The CDR3, as DNA: TGTGCCAGCAGTGGGGGCTGGGGCAATCAGCCCCAGCATTTT. It is translated as CASSGGWGNQPQHF.

This chain uses TRBV6-1 with TRBJ2-1, with 11 nucleotides matching TRBD2. The CDR3 totals 15 residues. CDR1 and CDR2 (germline): MNHNS, SASEGT. J gave up 2 bases and V 10 bases, and 7 bases lay outside the gene matches. The CDR3 nucleotides read TGTGCCATCCCGATAGCGGGAGGGCCCTACAATGAGCAGTTCTTC. It is translated as CAIPIAGGPYNEQFF.

The genes are TRBV18 and TRBJ1-2; D unclear. Trimming left V 3 bases short and J 7 bases short, with 12 bases between. In germline, CDR1 is KGHSH, CDR2 LQKENI. This CDR3 has 13 residues. As DNA, the CDR3 is TGTGCCAGCTCACCCCGGTTTTACGGTGGCTACACCTTC. It encodes CASSPRFYGGYTF.

This rearrangement joins TRBV28 to TRBJ1-4; 9 positions agree with TRBD1. J gave up 8 bases and V 1 base, and 8 bases lay outside the gene matches. The CDR3 is 16 amino acids. Germline CDR1 is MDHEN and CDR2 is SYDVKM. CDR3 loop: CASSLYPGTGYEKLFF. CDR3 DNA sequence: TGTGCCAGCAGTTTATACCCCGGGACAGGGTACGAAAAACTGTTTTTT.

The chain carries TRBV28 and TRBJ1-1; unclear D gene. Germline assignment: CDR1 MDHEN and CDR2 SYDVKM. The CDR3 is 15 amino acids. V lost 2 bases, J lost 0 bases, and 10 bases lay in between. The CDR3 sequence is CASSLPTLMNTEAFF. The DNA of the CDR3 is TGTGCCAGCAGTTTACCGACCCTCATGAACACTGAAGCTTTCTTT.

In its sample, this clone was seen once. The chain joins TRBV27 to TRBJ2-1; TRBD2 agrees at 9 bases. V trimming: 5 bases; J trimming: 9 bases; junction bases outside the gene matches: 14. The CDR3 covers 16 residues. CDR1 is MNHEY, CDR2 SMNVEV, per germline (reference sequence). In DNA form, the CDR3 reads TGTGCCAGCAGTCGGTTTGCGCGGGAGGGTCCTCCTGAGCAGTTCTTC. Residues: CASSRFAREGPPEQFF.

The V and J genes are TRBV5-5 and TRBJ1-1, with D possibly TRBD1 on 6 matching bases. From germline, CDR1 is SGHKS and CDR2 YYEKEE (reference sequence). The CDR3 is 13 amino acids. Deletions cut 3 bases from V and 1 base from J, with 7 bases between. CDR3 in DNA: TGTGCCAGCAGCTGGGGGCGGAACACTGAAGCTTTCTTT. This gives the protein CASSWGRNTEAFF.

The chain couples TRBV2 to TRBJ2-7; D perhaps matches TRBD1 (6 bases). Germline lookup yields CDR1 SNHLY and CDR2 FYNNEI. Trimming stripped 5 bases from V and 5 bases from J, with 10 bases between. The CDR3 is made up of 12 amino acids. The CDR3 spells CASSTGFHEQYF. DNA of the CDR3: TGTGCCAGCAGTACAGGGTTCCACGAGCAGTACTTC.

The chain combines TRBV6-6 with TRBJ1-2; no reliable D call. CDR3 length: 11 amino acids. Germline assignment: CDR1 MNHNY and CDR2 SVGAGI (reference sequence). Trimming cost V 7 bases and J 7 bases, with 10 bases left between them. This chain's CDR3 is CASNLGGGYTF. CDR3 sequence (DNA): TGTGCCAGCAATCTAGGAGGTGGCTACACCTTC.

The chain combines TRBV5-1 with TRBJ1-4, with TRBD1 matching over 8 bases. CDR1 and CDR2 from the germline V gene are SGHRS and YFSETQ. Trimming removed 3 bases from V and 4 bases from J; junction bases left unmatched: 2. The CDR3 contains 14 residues. The CDR3 DNA is TGCGCCAGCAGCTCGGGACAGGTTAATGAAAAACTGTTTTTT. Translated, it gives CASSSGQVNEKLFF.

Concerning this clone itself: Distinct nucleotide sequences in the sample also encode this CDR3. V is TRBV10-1 and J is TRBJ2-7, with TRBD1 identical over 7 bases. Germline trimming cut 6 bases from V and 5 bases from J; bases unmatched to any gene: 4. CDR1 and CDR2 (germline): WNHNN, SYGVQD (reference sequence). The CDR3 consists of 12 residues. Here the CDR3 DNA reads TGCGCCAGCAGCCCACAGGGGAACGAGCAGTACTTC. Translated, it gives CASSPQGNEQYF.

This rearrangement joins TRBV5-1 to TRBJ2-7; TRBD1 aligns across 9 bases. The CDR3 length is 15 residues. Per the germline V gene, CDR1 is SGHRS and CDR2 is YFSETQ. J lost 7 bases, V lost 4 bases, and 12 bases had no gene match. Here the CDR3 reads CASSIPGQGGGEQYF. CDR3 DNA: TGCGCCAGCAGCATACCGGGACAGGGTGGGGGGGAGCAGTACTTC.

This clone has just one count. The rearrangement uses TRBV7-2 and TRBJ2-3; no clear D gene. Germline assignment: CDR1 SGHTA and CDR2 FQGNSA. The CDR3 has 13 residues. With 1 base removed from V and 7 bases from J, the gap between germline ends came to 9 bases. The CDR3 bases are TGTGCCAGCAGCTTAGAAGATCGAAATACGCAGTATTTT. Its translation: CASSLEDRNTQYF. The full variable domain, its missing parts supplied by reference TRBV7-2 and TRBJ2-3, is GAGVSQSPSNKVTEKGKDVELRCDPISGHTALYWYRQSLGQGLEFLIYFQGNSAPDKSGLPSDRFSAERTGGSVSTLTIQRTQQEDSAVYLCASSLEDRNTQYFGPGTRLTVL.

This chain links TRBV27 with TRBJ1-4; D gene ambiguous. CDR3 length: 14 residues. Germline CDR1 and CDR2: MNHEY and SMNVEV (reference sequence). V gave up 7 bases and J gave up 3 bases, with 12 bases separating them. DNA for the CDR3: TGTGCCAGCAAGTTAAGCAGACCTAATGAAAAACTGTTTTTT. Encoded protein: CASKLSRPNEKLFF.

This rearrangement joins TRBV10-1 to TRBJ2-1; tentative D call: TRBD2 (5 bases). This CDR3 comprises 13 residues. The V gene's germline CDR1 is WNHNN and CDR2 SYGVQD (reference sequence). V was clipped by 1 base and J by 10 bases, with 11 bases between them. CDR3 DNA sequence: TGCGCCAGCAGTGAGTTGAGGGCCGGGGAGCAGTTCTTC. It yields the protein CASSELRAGEQFF.

A word on this clone: This sample also contains other DNA sequences that code for the same CDR3. The chain uses TRBV7-9 and TRBJ2-6; D gene ambiguous. Trimming removed 1 base at V and 4 bases at J, with 8 bases between. Looked up from germline, CDR1 is SEHNR and CDR2 is FQNEAQ (reference sequence). This CDR3 contains 15 residues. CDR3 sequence reads: CASSLGVSGANVLTF. CDR3 DNA: TGTGCCAGCAGCTTAGGGGTTTCCGGGGCCAACGTCCTGACTTTC.